A single sample gave rise to the 19 T cell receptor beta chains below, sequenced in a study of blood T cell repertoires in COVID-19. TCRdb's copy holds only in-frame clones and misses some; the assay was immunoSEQ multiplex PCR. The sample yields 200,000 to 250,000 clones, more than 80% seen once. The specimen was PBMCs or T cells enriched from blood (not recorded which). These receptor sequences come from a man aged 25 to 40 who had recovered from COVID-19.

As concerns this clone: The sample carries other DNA sequences with the same CDR3. The chain has TRBV7-2 and TRBJ2-1, with D unclear. Trimming pared 5 bases from V and 0 bases from J, leaving 8 bases between. Per germline, CDR1 SGHTA and CDR2 FQGNSA. The CDR3 contains 14 residues. CDR3 residues: CASSATSSYNEQFF. The CDR3, as DNA: TGTGCCAGCAGCGCGACAAGCTCCTACAATGAGCAGTTCTTC.

The chain recombines TRBV19 with TRBJ2-5; TRBD2 matches at 10 bases. J lost 5 bases, V lost 4 bases, and 19 bases had no gene match. Germline CDR1 LNHDA, CDR2 SQIVND (reference sequence). The CDR3 runs 19 residues. In DNA, the CDR3 is TGTGCCAGTAGTACATCTGGAGCGGGGGGGCCTCGGGGACGCGAGACCCAGTACTTC. This codes for CASSTSGAGGPRGRETQYF. The complete variable domain, with remaining parts taken from reference TRBV19 and TRBJ2-5, reads DGGITQSPKYLFRKEGQNVTLSCEQNLNHDAMYWYRQDPGQGLRLIYYSQIVNDFQKGDIAEGYSVSREKKESFPLTVTSAQKNPTAFYLCASSTSGAGGPRGRETQYFGPGTRLLVL.

This rearrangement joins TRBV6-2 or TRBV6-3 to TRBJ2-7; TRBD1 aligns across 9 bases. The CDR3 consists of 15 residues. The germline gives CDR1 MNHEY, CDR2 SVGEGT. J lost 6 bases, V lost 2 bases, and 8 bases had no gene match. The CDR3 sequence: CASSYGGTGSGEQYF. CDR3 nucleotide sequence: TGTGCCAGCAGTTACGGGGGGACAGGGTCGGGCGAGCAGTACTTC.

The chain uses TRBV29-1 and TRBJ1-1, with 9 bases lining up with TRBD1. This CDR3 has 13 residues. V dropped 6 bases and J dropped 4; count of bases not matched to a gene: 6. Germline V CDR1 and CDR2: SQVTM, ANQGSEA. CDR3 nucleotide sequence: TGCAGCGTCACAGGGGGCGTCGGCACTGAAGCTTTCTTT. This sequence encodes CSVTGGVGTEAFF.

The chain joins TRBV9 to TRBJ1-2; D may be TRBD1 (5 bases). Germline V lookup: CDR1 SGDLS, CDR2 YYNGEE. V dropped 0 bases and J dropped 4 bases, with 10 bases sitting between them. The CDR3 has 14 amino acids. The CDR3 is CASSVGQGSYGYTF. CDR3 DNA: TGTGCCAGCAGCGTAGGGCAGGGATCCTATGGCTACACCTTC.

The gene calls are TRBV7-9 and TRBJ2-3, with D perhaps matching TRBD1 (5 bases). This CDR3 is built from 16 residues. Germline V gene lookup returns CDR1 SEHNR and CDR2 FQNEAQ (reference sequence). V lost 5 bases, J lost 2 bases, and 17 bases lay in between. The CDR3 reads CASSPILGRDTDTQYF. CDR3 sequence (DNA): TGTGCCAGCAGCCCGATCTTGGGCAGGGACACAGATACGCAGTATTTT.

The chain carries TRBV13 and TRBJ1-4; D perhaps matches TRBD1 (6 bases). CDR1 PRHDT and CDR2 FYEKMQ come from the germline V gene (reference sequence). Deletions cut 0 bases from V and 8 bases from J, with 16 bases between. The CDR3 sequence is 16 residues long. The DNA for the CDR3 is TGTGCCAGCAGCTTAGGTCATTCGGACAGTCCCGAAAAACTGTTTTTT. Translated, it gives CASSLGHSDSPEKLFF.

The V and J genes are TRBV11-2 and TRBJ2-7; TRBD2 agrees at 8 bases. Germline V gives CDR1 SGHAT, CDR2 FQNNGV. The CDR3 totals 16 residues. Losses at the gene ends were 1 base for V and 4 bases for J; bases not matched to a gene: 9. The CDR3 is CASSLVLSGGIYEQYF. CDR3 sequence (DNA): TGTGCCAGCAGCTTAGTTTTGTCGGGGGGGATTTACGAGCAGTACTTC.

This chain joins TRBV6-2 or TRBV6-3 and TRBJ2-2; 15 bases map to TRBD2. The germline gives CDR1 MNHEY, CDR2 SVGEGT. J lost 4 bases, V lost 2 bases, and 2 bases had no gene match. This CDR3 comprises 17 residues. CDR3: CASSYGTSGRITGELFF. CDR3 coding DNA: TGTGCCAGCAGTTACGGGACTAGCGGGAGGATCACCGGGGAGCTGTTTTTT.

V gene TRBV15 combines with J gene TRBJ2-1; no definite D call. The V and J ends lost 0 bases and 10 bases respectively, with 10 bases between them. This CDR3 region has 13 residues. Germline CDR1 LNHNV, CDR2 YYDKDF (reference sequence). CDR3 region: CATSRDLNREQFF. Written as DNA, the CDR3 is TGTGCCACCAGCAGAGATCTTAATCGGGAGCAGTTCTTC.

This chain uses TRBV28 with TRBJ2-7, with TRBD2 matching 10 bases. The CDR3 is 14 amino acids. Germline values: CDR1 MDHEN, CDR2 SYDVKM. The ends lost 7 bases at V and 3 bases at J; junction bases unmatched: 6. The CDR3: CASTTSGRVYEQYF. CDR3 in DNA: TGTGCCAGCACGACCAGCGGGAGGGTCTACGAGCAGTACTTC.

The chain employs TRBV9 and TRBJ1-3; possibly TRBD1 for D (6 bases). CDR1 SGDLS and CDR2 YYNGEE come from the germline V gene. V lost 1 base to trimming and J lost 2 bases, with 13 bases between them. This CDR3 contains 16 residues. The CDR3: CASSVKGVGAGNTIYF. CDR3 nucleotides: TGTGCCAGCAGCGTAAAGGGGGTAGGGGCTGGAAACACCATATATTTT.

The chain uses TRBV7-2 and TRBJ2-2, with 9 nucleotides matching TRBD2. The CDR3 is 16 amino acids. V was pared by 1 base and J by 7 bases, with 7 bases of the junction left unmatched. Germline CDR1 reads SGHTA; CDR2 reads FQGNSA. This CDR3 reads CASSLVAGVLVGELFF. The CDR3 nucleotides are TGTGCCAGCAGCTTAGTAGCGGGAGTTTTAGTCGGGGAGCTGTTTTTT.

The chain combines TRBV10-2 with TRBJ2-1; TRBD2 matches 7 bases. V dropped 4 bases and J dropped 0; count of bases not matched to a gene: 3. Germline CDR1 is WSHSY and CDR2 is SAAADI. The CDR3 loop spans 15 amino acids. The DNA for the CDR3 is TGCGCCAGCAGTGCCGAGCGGGGCTCCTACAATGAGCAGTTCTTC. It yields the protein CASSAERGSYNEQFF.

The chain combines TRBV7-8 with TRBJ1-6; D is perhaps TRBD1 (5 bases). The V gene's germline CDR1 is SGHVS and CDR2 FQNEAQ. This CDR3 contains 14 residues. The ends were cut back, 1 base at V and 10 bases at J, with 11 bases in the middle. The CDR3 DNA follows: TGTGCCAGCAGCTTAGAAGGGGATCAATCACCCCTCCACTTT. It specifies CASSLEGDQSPLHF.

V is TRBV28 and J is TRBJ1-5; 7 nucleotides agree with TRBD1. CDR3 length equals 19 residues. Germline loops: CDR1 MDHEN, CDR2 SYDVKM. Trimming removed 2 bases from V and 0 bases from J; junction bases left unmatched: 13. The CDR3, as DNA: TGTGCCAGCAGTTTAATTCATTGGAGACAGGGAAATAGCAATCAGCCCCAGCATTTT. Amino acids: CASSLIHWRQGNSNQPQHF. The variable domain in full, with the rest retrieved from reference TRBV28 and TRBJ1-5, is DVKVTQSSRYLVKRTGEKVFLECVQDMDHENMFWYRQDPGLGLRLIYFSYDVKMKEKGDIPEGYSVSREKKERFSLILESASTNQTSMYLCASSLIHWRQGNSNQPQHFGDGTRLSIL.

This chain connects TRBV19 to TRBJ2-3, with 10 nucleotides matching TRBD2. Trimming cost V 5 bases and J 2 bases; bases outside gene matches: 10. Looked up from germline, CDR1 is LNHDA and CDR2 is SQIVND (reference sequence). The length of the CDR3 is 17 residues. CDR3 DNA sequence: TGTGCCAGTAGTTCCCCCGGACTAGCGGATAACACAGATACGCAGTATTTT. Translating it yields CASSSPGLADNTDTQYF.

V and J are TRBV24-1 and TRBJ2-5, with TRBD1 matching over 7 bases. The CDR3 length is 13 residues. CDR1 and CDR2 from the germline V gene are KGHDR and SFDVKD. With V trimmed by 2 bases and J by 4 bases, 0 bases remained unmatched. This CDR3 reads CATSDSGGETQYF. The DNA for the CDR3 is TGTGCCACCAGTGATTCAGGGGGAGAGACCCAGTACTTC.

The chain has TRBV29-1 and TRBJ1-2; 8 bases line up with TRBD1. CDR1 is SQVTM, CDR2 ANQGSEA, per germline. This CDR3 region has 13 residues. V trimming: 4 bases; J trimming: 4 bases; junction bases outside the gene matches: 5. The CDR3 DNA reads as TGCAGCGTTGCCGGACAGGGCGTCTATGGCTACACCTTC. Protein product: CSVAGQGVYGYTF.